A selection of T cell receptor beta chains follows, all from one sample in a study of blood T cell repertoires in COVID-19. Only in-frame clones appear in the TCRdb table, and some are missing; sequencing was by immunoSEQ multiplex PCR. The data contain fewer than 250,000 clones, around 87% of them singletons. The sample taken for sequencing was PBMCs or T cells enriched from blood (not recorded which). The receptors were sampled from a man aged 25-40 years in a cohort exposed to, infected with or recovered from COVID-19 (not recorded which). Each CDR3 is given with its conserved first and last residue. The D gene is left open where the match is weak. Clone size is stated in some rows and not others, as once, few, many or a class when expanded.

>TRBV29-1|once|TRBD2|TRBJ2-4
CSVAAGGTKNIQYF
TGCAGCGTTGCGGCGGGAGGTACCAAAAACATTCAGTACTTC
>TRBV9|-|-|TRBJ2-1
CASSEKSGGDNEQFF
TGTGCCAGCAGCGAGAAGTCTGGCGGCGACAATGAGCAGTTCTTC
>TRBV6-5|-|-|TRBJ1-1
CASSYGREAFF
TGTGCCAGCAGTTACGGCAGAGAAGCTTTCTTT
>TRBV6-5|few|TRBD2|TRBJ2-5
CASIGSGSYLETQYF
TGTGCCAGCATCGGGAGCGGGAGTTACTTGGAGACCCAGTACTTC
>TRBV28|-|-|TRBJ1-5
CASRYPRTEPNQPQHF
TGTGCCAGCAGATACCCCAGGACAGAACCAAATCAGCCCCAGCATTTT
>TRBV5-1|-|-|TRBJ1-3
CASSGQPSGNTIYF
TGCGCCAGCAGCGGACAGCCCTCTGGAAACACCATATATTTT
>TRBV11-2|-|TRBD1|TRBJ2-7
CASRTGTGVLGSYEQYF
TGTGCCAGCAGAACCGGGACAGGGGTTTTGGGGTCCTACGAGCAGTACTTC
>TRBV4-2|-|TRBD1|TRBJ2-7
CASSHRTGSMYEQYF
TGTGCCAGCAGCCATCGGACAGGGTCAATGTACGAGCAGTACTTC
>TRBV7-8|-|TRBD1|TRBJ1-1
CASSSGTGNTEAFF
TGTGCCAGCAGCTCCGGGACAGGGAACACTGAAGCTTTCTTT
>TRBV14|-|TRBD1|TRBJ2-7
CASSHVTDRAHEQYF
TGTGCCAGCAGCCACGTTACGGACAGGGCCCACGAGCAGTACTTC
>TRBV7-8|once|-|TRBJ1-1
CASSLGQRNTEAFF
TGTGCCAGCAGCTTAGGGCAGCGGAACACTGAAGCTTTCTTT
>TRBV12-3/TRBV12-4|-|-|TRBJ2-7
CASSSGNEQYF
TGTGCCAGCAGTTCCGGGAACGAGCAGTACTTC
>TRBV18|-|-|TRBJ1-5
CASSPSITGLNQPQHF
TGTGCCAGCTCACCGTCCATAACAGGTTTGAATCAGCCCCAGCATTTT
>TRBV3-1/TRBV3-2|-|TRBD2|TRBJ2-1
CASSHWTSGYNEQFF
TGTGCCAGCAGCCATTGGACTAGCGGCTACAATGAGCAGTTCTTC
>TRBV4-1|-|-|TRBJ2-1
CASSQSGATYNEQFF
TGCGCCAGCAGCCAATCAGGGGCAACCTACAATGAGCAGTTCTTC
>TRBV27|-|-|TRBJ1-2
CASSPGQISSYGYTF
TGTGCCAGCAGTCCCGGACAGATTTCCTCCTATGGCTACACCTTC
>TRBV28|-|TRBD2|TRBJ2-3
CASSSRLAGISDTQYF
TGTGCCAGCAGTTCACGACTAGCGGGAATATCAGATACGCAGTATTTT
>TRBV18|-|-|TRBJ2-7
CASSPERVQVQGEQYF
TGTGCCAGCTCACCCGAACGTGTCCAGGTACAAGGCGAGCAGTACTTC
>TRBV6-5|-|-|TRBJ1-5
CASSYSASKNQPQHF
TGTGCCAGCAGTTACTCGGCCTCAAAAAATCAGCCCCAGCATTTT
>TRBV28|-|TRBD2|TRBJ2-7
CASRGGAGSSYEQYF
TGTGCCAGCAGGGGAGGGGCAGGGAGCTCCTACGAGCAGTACTTC
>TRBV28|-|-|TRBJ1-6
CASSPGGTGNSPLHF
TGTGCCAGCAGCCCGGGGGGGACGGGAAATTCACCCCTCCACTTT
>TRBV25-1|-|TRBD2|TRBJ2-3
CASSGSGVGDTQYF
TGTGCCAGCAGTGGTAGCGGGGTAGGAGATACGCAGTATTTT
>TRBV9|few|TRBD2|TRBJ2-2
CASSATSASTGELFF
TGTGCCAGCAGCGCAACTAGCGCGAGCACCGGGGAGCTGTTTTTT
>TRBV5-1|-|-|TRBJ2-7
CASSLAGSYEQYF
TGCGCCAGCAGCTTGGCCGGGTCCTACGAGCAGTACTTC
>TRBV28|few|TRBD1|TRBJ2-1
CASSLFGQGAYNEQFF
TGTGCCAGCAGTTTATTTGGACAGGGGGCCTACAATGAGCAGTTCTTC
>TRBV7-3|few|TRBD1|TRBJ2-2
CASSLGGQGNTGELFF
TGTGCCAGCAGCTTAGGGGGACAGGGGAACACCGGGGAGCTGTTTTTT
>TRBV10-3|-|-|TRBJ2-7
CAISERAGETYEQYF
TGTGCCATCAGTGAGAGAGCCGGTGAGACCTACGAGCAGTACTTC
>TRBV7-2|-|-|TRBJ1-1
CASSRRAGEAFF
TGTGCCAGCAGTCGCAGAGCAGGGGAAGCTTTCTTT
>TRBV11-2|-|-|TRBJ2-7
CASSLIPGRYEQYF
TGTGCCAGCAGCTTAATCCCCGGCAGGTACGAGCAGTACTTC
>TRBV9|-|-|TRBJ2-7
CASSVDGPEGLLYEQYF
TGTGCCAGCAGCGTAGATGGACCCGAGGGATTGCTCTACGAGCAGTACTTC
>TRBV28|-|-|TRBJ2-7
CASSNTGPYEQYF
TGTGCCAGCAGTAATACAGGCCCCTACGAGCAGTACTTC
>TRBV7-2|-|-|TRBJ2-7
CASSPDGFYEQYF
TGTGCCAGCAGTCCCGACGGGTTCTACGAGCAGTACTTC
>TRBV5-1|-|TRBD1|TRBJ2-5
CASSLAQGIEETQYF
TGCGCCAGCAGCTTGGCACAGGGGATCGAAGAGACCCAGTACTTC
>TRBV5-1|-|-|TRBJ2-5
CASSLDPGETQYF
TGCGCCAGCAGCTTGGATCCGGGTGAGACCCAGTACTTC
>TRBV14|-|TRBD1|TRBJ2-2
CASSQDAPGKGARTGELFF
TGTGCCAGCAGCCAAGATGCACCCGGCAAGGGGGCCCGAACCGGGGAGCTGTTTTTT
>TRBV28|few|TRBD1|TRBJ1-2
CASSLSPSTGNGYTF
TGTGCCAGCAGTTTATCCCCTTCGACAGGGAATGGCTACACCTTC
>TRBV28|once|-|TRBJ1-5
CASSFSDSSNQPQHF
TGTGCCAGCAGTTTCTCGGACTCGAGCAATCAGCCCCAGCATTTT
>TRBV2|-|TRBD1|TRBJ2-7
CASKGTGITYEQYF
TGTGCCAGCAAGGGGACAGGGATTACCTACGAGCAGTACTTC
>TRBV18|-|TRBD1|TRBJ1-2
CASSSSPGQANRFGGYTF
TGTGCCAGCTCATCAAGCCCGGGACAGGCGAATAGGTTCGGAGGCTACACCTTC
>TRBV14|-|-|TRBJ2-1
CASSQASLRYNEQFF
TGTGCCAGCAGCCAAGCCTCCCTGCGGTACAATGAGCAGTTCTTC
>TRBV4-3|-|-|TRBJ2-2
CASSRNHGGTGELFF
TGCGCCAGCAGCCGCAACCACGGGGGCACCGGGGAGCTGTTTTTT
>TRBV4-2|-|-|TRBJ2-1
CASSQEFSGGSYNEQFF
TGTGCCAGCAGCCAAGAGTTCTCCGGGGGTTCCTACAATGAGCAGTTCTTC
>TRBV28|-|TRBD1|TRBJ1-5
CASQTGTGFVSRNQPQHF
TGTGCCAGTCAAACCGGGACAGGGTTTGTATCGCGCAATCAGCCCCAGCATTTT
>TRBV7-2|-|TRBD2|TRBJ2-1
CASSPYSGRALDEQFF
TGTGCCAGCAGCCCCTATAGCGGGAGGGCCCTCGATGAGCAGTTCTTC
>TRBV7-2|-|-|TRBJ2-2
CASSFVEVGGGELFF
TGTGCCAGCAGCTTCGTAGAGGTTGGTGGCGGGGAGCTGTTTTTT
>TRBV5-6|-|-|TRBJ2-6
CASSSTGRSGANVLTF
TGTGCCAGCAGTTCTACAGGGAGATCCGGGGCCAACGTCCTGACTTTC
>TRBV7-8|few|TRBD1|TRBJ1-1
CASRARGRTEAFF
TGTGCCAGCCGCGCCAGGGGGCGTACTGAAGCTTTCTTT
>TRBV29-1|-|-|TRBJ2-7
CSVEDEAGDEQYF
TGCAGCGTTGAAGATGAGGCAGGGGACGAGCAGTACTTC
>TRBV12-3/TRBV12-4|-|-|TRBJ1-6
CASKVNGSPLHF
TGTGCCAGCAAAGTTAACGGTTCACCCCTCCACTTT
>TRBV5-1|-|TRBD2|TRBJ2-1
CASMIGTSGRVGYNEQFF
TGCGCCAGCATGATCGGGACTAGCGGGAGAGTGGGGTACAATGAGCAGTTCTTC